These T cell receptor beta chains were read from a single sample in a study of blood T cell repertoires in COVID-19. Sequencing was performed with immunoSEQ multiplex PCR; in TCRdb, only in-frame clones are kept and a portion is missing. Here the sample spans 110,000 to 150,000 clones, roughly three quarters being singletons. The sample consisted of peripheral blood. Receptors were obtained from a woman aged 55-70 years with acute or convalescent COVID-19. The CDR3 runs from the conserved cysteine through the conserved F or W. D genes are given only for firm matches. A clone size is listed for some rows: how often the clone was seen (once, few, many), or a class if it is expanded.

17 | . | TRBJ1-2 | TRBV5-6 | . | TGTGCCAGCAGCTTGGCCCTCAGGGGACCTTTACCCTATGGCTACACCTTC | CASSLALRGPLPYGYTF
13 | . | TRBJ2-7 | TRBV30 | TRBD2 | TGTGCCTTTTCCGGGACTAGCGGGAGTGAGCAGTACTTC | CAFSGTSGSEQYF
16 | . | TRBJ2-2 | TRBV7-9 | . | TGTGCCAGCAGCACCTCTAGCCTATCGAACACCGGGGAGCTGTTTTTT | CASSTSSLSNTGELFF
14 | . | TRBJ2-3 | TRBV5-1 | TRBD2 | TGCGCCAGCAGCTTGGGAGCGGGAGATGATACGCAGTATTTT | CASSLGAGDDTQYF
15 | once | TRBJ2-7 | TRBV5-1 | TRBD2 | TGCGCCAGCAGCAGGACTAGCCATTCCTCCTACGAGCAGTACTTC | CASSRTSHSSYEQYF
13 | once | TRBJ2-2 | TRBV10-2 | . | TGCGCCAGCAGGGGGGCCGGGACCGGGGAGCTGTTTTTT | CASRGAGTGELFF
15 | . | TRBJ2-7 | TRBV19 | . | TGTGCCAGTAGTCCCCTCGGGACTTATGCCTACGAGCAGTACTTC | CASSPLGTYAYEQYF
12 | once | TRBJ2-7 | TRBV2 | . | TGTGCCAGCAGTGGACTGACCTACGAGCAGTACTTC | CASSGLTYEQYF
13 | . | TRBJ1-1 | TRBV7-8 | . | TGTGCCAGCAGCTTTACAGGCCTAGGCACAGCTTTCTTT | CASSFTGLGTAFF
11 | . | TRBJ1-2 | TRBV3-1/TRBV3-2 | . | TGTGCCAGCAGCCAAGCCGAGGGCTACACCTTC | CASSQAEGYTF